Below are 21 T cell receptor beta chains sequenced from a single sample in a study of control samples from healthy donors and cancer patients (dated by TCRdb to 2020 to 2022). To prepare the library, the immunoSEQ multiplex PCR assay was applied. In TCRdb, the immuneACCESS table is reduced to in-frame sequences with V and J assigned. These tables do not hold every clone; where another copy was compared, an unresolved V gene accounts for under half, and the others remain unexplained. The sample includes roughly 150,000 clones, with approximately 93% observed a single time. The ten largest clones represent around 2.5% of the sample. The sequenced sample was blood. These receptors came from a man aged 45-65 years in good health.

The V call is TRBV11-2, the J call TRBJ1-6; D uncertain. With 2 bases removed from V and 10 bases from J, the gap between germline ends came to 15 bases. CDR3 length equals 15 residues. The V gene's germline CDR1 is SGHAT and CDR2 FQNNGV. The CDR3 bases are TGTGCCAGCAGCTTAACCGACGGCTTAAGATCACCCCTCCACTTT. This encodes CASSLTDGLRSPLHF.

The V and J genes are TRBV23-1 and TRBJ2-4, with a tentative D call TRBD1 (5 bases). TRBV23-1 is marked as an open reading frame, function uncertain. This CDR3 is 14 amino acids long. V was pared by 4 bases and J by 5 bases, with 12 bases between. CDR3 sequence reads: CASSPLRAENIQYF. Written as DNA, the CDR3 is TGCGCCAGCAGTCCGCTCAGGGCGGAAAACATTCAGTACTTC.

This chain uses TRBV6-1 with TRBJ2-2; 14 nucleotides line up with TRBD2. The CDR3 has 16 residues. The germline CDR1 and CDR2 sequences are MNHNS and SASEGT. The V and J ends lost 4 bases and 6 bases, in that order; junction bases with no gene match: 4. The CDR3, as DNA: TGTGCCAGCAGTGGGGGACTAGCGGGAGTAGCCGGGGAGCTGTTTTTT. This sequence encodes CASSGGLAGVAGELFF.

This chain connects TRBV9 to TRBJ2-4; D is undetermined. Germline CDR1 and CDR2: SGDLS and YYNGEE. The CDR3 is 14 residues long. V was pared by 3 bases and J by 0 bases, with 7 bases between. The CDR3 DNA reads as TGTGCCAGCAGCGAGGGATTAGCCAAAAACATTCAGTACTTC. Its protein product is CASSEGLAKNIQYF.

The genes are TRBV7-3 and TRBJ2-5, with D perhaps TRBD1 or TRBD2 (5 bases each). V gave up 0 bases and J gave up 1 base, with 9 bases separating them. Germline assignment: CDR1 SGHTA and CDR2 FQGTGA. This CDR3 contains 15 residues. CDR3 nucleotide sequence: TGTGCCAGCAGCTTAACGGGGGAAGGCCAAGAGACCCAGTACTTC. Translating it yields CASSLTGEGQETQYF. Combining the CDR3 with reference TRBV7-3 and TRBJ2-5 gives the whole variable domain GAGVSQTPSNKVTEKGKYVELRCDPISGHTALYWYRQSLGQGPEFLIYFQGTGAADDSGLPNDRFFAVRPEGSVSTLKIQRTERGDSAVYLCASSLTGEGQETQYFGPGTRLLVL.

As DNA, the CDR3 is TGTGCCAGCCGGGCACGGGGGGCAGGCCAAAACATTCAGTACTTC. Translation: CASRARGAGQNIQYF. The genes are TRBV6-5 and TRBJ2-4; weak D call: TRBD2 (7 bases). V shed 8 bases and J shed 5 bases, with 19 bases lying between them. CDR3 size: 15 residues. Germline lookup yields CDR1 MNHEY and CDR2 SVGAGI.

This clone was counted once. The chain joins TRBV11-3 to TRBJ2-7; D ambiguous. V was pared by 1 base and J by 3 bases, with 7 bases between. The CDR3 is made up of 13 amino acids. The germline CDR1 and CDR2 sequences are SGHNT and YENEEA. The CDR3 nucleotides are TGTGCCAGCAGCTTAGGCAGTAACTACGAGCAGTACTTC. Its translation: CASSLGSNYEQYF.

The genes are TRBV29-1 and TRBJ2-7; TRBD2 matches at 8 bases. The CDR3 extends over 14 amino acids. Germline V gives CDR1 SQVTM, CDR2 ANQGSEA. V dropped 4 bases and J dropped 3; count of bases not matched to a gene: 8. CDR3 in DNA: TGCAGCGTTGCTCCCGGGACTAGAGACTACGAGCAGTACTTC. It translates to CSVAPGTRDYEQYF.

The V call is TRBV18, the J call TRBJ2-7; maybe TRBD2 (6 bases). The CDR3 extends over 14 amino acids. Looked up from germline, CDR1 is KGHSH and CDR2 is LQKENI. Trimming left V 3 bases short and J 3 bases short, with 12 bases between. In DNA form, the CDR3 reads TGTGCCAGCTCACCTGTTGGGGGGAACTACGAGCAGTACTTC. Translated, it gives CASSPVGGNYEQYF. The variable domain in full, with the rest retrieved from reference TRBV18 and TRBJ2-7, is NAGVMQNPRHLVRRRGQEARLRCSPMKGHSHVYWYRQLPEEGLKFMVYLQKENIIDESGMPKERFSAEFPKEGPSILRIQQVVRGDSAAYFCASSPVGGNYEQYFGPGTRLTVT.

The chain joins TRBV18 to TRBJ2-2; the D gene is possibly TRBD2 (5 bases). The V gene's germline CDR1 is KGHSH and CDR2 LQKENI. With 3 bases removed from V and 2 bases from J, the gap between germline ends came to 19 bases. The CDR3 has 18 amino acids. CDR3 sequence (DNA): TGTGCCAGCTCACCCGCATGGAGGTCGGCCCTCAACACCGGGGAGCTGTTTTTT. Amino acid sequence: CASSPAWRSALNTGELFF. The whole variable domain, remainder taken from reference TRBV18 and TRBJ2-2, is NAGVMQNPRHLVRRRGQEARLRCSPMKGHSHVYWYRQLPEEGLKFMVYLQKENIIDESGMPKERFSAEFPKEGPSILRIQQVVRGDSAAYFCASSPAWRSALNTGELFFGEGSRLTVL.

This chain connects TRBV20-1 to TRBJ2-7; tentatively, D is TRBD1 (8 bases). The ends were cut back, 5 bases at V and 2 bases at J, with 16 bases in the middle. The CDR3 extends over 14 amino acids. Germline loops: CDR1 DFQATT, CDR2 SNEGSKA (reference sequence). Here the CDR3 DNA reads TGCAGTGCTGGTGACAGGGGAGGGCCCTACGAGCAGTACTTC. Translation gives CSAGDRGGPYEQYF.

The rearrangement joins TRBV6-5 to TRBJ2-3, with 7 bases matching TRBD1. Per the germline V gene, CDR1 is MNHEY and CDR2 is SVGAGI. After removal of 2 bases from V and 11 bases from J, the junction contained 7 bases not matched to a gene. The CDR3 sequence is 13 residues long. CDR3 residues: CASSYQTGVRQYF. The DNA for the CDR3 is TGTGCCAGCAGTTACCAAACAGGGGTGAGGCAGTATTTT.

V is TRBV10-1 and J is TRBJ1-2; no definite D call. The germline V gene encodes CDR1 WNHNN and CDR2 SYGVQD (reference sequence). Trimming took off 4 bases at V and 7 bases at J, with 13 bases between the two ends. CDR3 length: 13 residues. The CDR3 region has the DNA TGCGCCAGCAGTGCGACCCTAGGGTCTGGCTACACCTTC. It codes for CASSATLGSGYTF.

V gene TRBV27 combines with J gene TRBJ2-1, with 10 positions matching TRBD2. V shed 4 bases and J 7 bases; nucleotides not matched to a gene: 4. This CDR3 has 14 amino acids. CDR1 is MNHEY and CDR2 is SMNVEV in the germline V gene (reference sequence). CDR3 protein: CASSYLAGVNEQFF. CDR3 DNA: TGTGCCAGCAGTTACCTAGCGGGAGTTAATGAGCAGTTCTTC.

V is TRBV25-1 and J is TRBJ2-1; 10 bases match TRBD1. In germline, CDR1 is MGHDK, CDR2 SYGVNS. The J segment lost 5 bases and the V segment lost 1 base, leaving 5 bases of the junction unmatched. The CDR3 length is 16 residues. Here the CDR3 DNA reads TGTGCCAGCAGTGAATGGGGACAGGGGCGACACAATGAGCAGTTCTTC. Its protein is CASSEWGQGRHNEQFF.

J is TRBJ2-3 and V is TRBV18; maybe TRBD1 (6 bases). V shed 2 bases and J shed 4 bases, with 10 bases lying between them. This CDR3 is built from 14 residues. The germline CDR1 and CDR2 sequences are KGHSH and LQKENI. As DNA, the CDR3 is TGTGCCAGCTCACCAGTATACAGGGCAGATACGCAGTATTTT. Amino acid sequence: CASSPVYRADTQYF.

The CDR3 sequence is CASSLGSSSYNSPLHF. The CDR3 bases are TGTGCCAGCAGCTTAGGGAGTAGCTCCTATAATTCACCCCTCCACTTT. This chain joins TRBV11-2 and TRBJ1-6; unclear D gene. The CDR3 extends over 16 amino acids. Germline V lookup: CDR1 SGHAT, CDR2 FQNNGV. The V and J ends lost 1 base and 0 bases respectively, with 7 bases between them. The whole variable domain, filled in from reference TRBV11-2 and TRBJ1-6, reads EAGVAQSPRYKIIEKRQSVAFWCNPISGHATLYWYQQILGQGPKLLIQFQNNGVVDDSQLPKDRFSAERLKGVDSTLKIQPAKLEDSAVYLCASSLGSSSYNSPLHFGNGTRLTVT.

The chain employs TRBV19 and TRBJ1-2; D call uncertain. CDR3 length: 19 residues. V gave up 0 bases and J gave up 1 base, with 21 bases separating them. Germline V gene data show CDR1 as LNHDA and CDR2 as SQIVND (reference sequence). CDR3 nucleotides: TGTGCCAGTAGTATAGATCTACGGCAACGAGGAGGTTTTAACTATGGCTACACCTTC. Translation gives CASSIDLRQRGGFNYGYTF.

The chain uses TRBV7-9 and TRBJ1-5; no clear D. Germline CDR1 reads SEHNR; CDR2 reads FQNEAQ (reference sequence). Trimming took off 2 bases at V and 7 bases at J, with 9 bases between the two ends. The CDR3 sequence is 13 residues long. The DNA of the CDR3 is TGTGCCAGCAGCTTACTGGGAACCCAGCCCCAGCATTTT. Amino acids: CASSLLGTQPQHF.

The chain links TRBV10-2 to TRBJ1-1; the D gene is possibly TRBD1 (6 bases). The CDR3 covers 13 residues. The germline V gene encodes CDR1 WSHSY and CDR2 SAAADI. The V and J ends lost 10 bases and 1 base respectively, with 13 bases between them. The CDR3 reads CATRAQGNTEAFF. CDR3 bases: TGCGCCACAAGGGCACAGGGGAACACTGAAGCTTTCTTT.

V usage is TRBV28 and J usage is TRBJ1-2, with D maybe TRBD1 (5 bases). Germline V gene lookup returns CDR1 MDHEN and CDR2 SYDVKM. The CDR3 loop spans 14 amino acids. The ends were cut back, 3 bases at V and 3 bases at J, with 11 bases in the middle. The CDR3 sequence is CASSFLRGDYGYTF. The CDR3 DNA reads as TGTGCCAGCAGTTTCCTACGGGGGGACTATGGCTACACCTTC.